This passage covers 29 T cell receptor beta chains from one sample sequenced in a study of cytomegalovirus exposure and HLA in healthy donors. Sequenced by immunoSEQ multiplex PCR; TCRdb stores in-frame clones only, minus some. The data show 98,000 or so clones, almost 96% seen once. Sequences were obtained from PBMCs. All receptors derive from a woman younger than 35 in good health and CMV-seronegative.

CDR3: CASSPGGGLAKNIQYF. The CDR3 coding sequence is TGTGCCAGCAGCCCCGGGGGGGGCCTAGCCAAAAACATTCAGTACTTC. This chain joins TRBV27 and TRBJ2-4, with 8 bases that match TRBD2. V lost 6 bases, J lost 0 bases, and 7 bases stayed unmatched. Germline CDR1 is MNHEY and CDR2 is SMNVEV (reference sequence). There are 16 residues in the CDR3.

The chain has TRBV5-1 and TRBJ2-5, with no clear D. The length of the CDR3 is 14 residues. Trimming pared 4 bases from V and 5 bases from J, leaving 15 bases between. CDR1 SGHRS and CDR2 YFSETQ come from the germline V gene. The CDR3 region is CASSAGEAGETQYF. Here the CDR3 DNA reads TGCGCCAGCAGCGCTGGTGAGGCCGGGGAGACCCAGTACTTC.

J is TRBJ2-7 and V is TRBV4-2, with D perhaps matching TRBD1 (5 bases). The CDR3 loop spans 16 amino acids. The germline V and J ends were trimmed by 2 bases and 3 bases, with 17 bases remaining between them. Germline CDR1 and CDR2: LGHNA and YNFKEQ. The CDR3 protein is CASSQFSSGKVYEQYF. The CDR3, as DNA: TGTGCCAGCAGCCAATTTTCGTCAGGGAAGGTCTACGAGCAGTACTTC.

J is TRBJ1-2 and V is TRBV19, with a possible D match to TRBD1 (5 bases). Germline V gene data show CDR1 as LNHDA and CDR2 as SQIVND (reference sequence). CDR3 length: 16 residues. Trimming shortened V by 1 base and J by 2 bases, and 14 bases separated the two germline ends. CDR3 region: CASSIGGLRPNYGYTF. In nucleotides, the CDR3 is TGTGCCAGTAGTATAGGGGGACTCCGGCCCAACTATGGCTACACCTTC. The full variable domain, its missing parts supplied by reference TRBV19 and TRBJ1-2, is DGGITQSPKYLFRKEGQNVTLSCEQNLNHDAMYWYRQDPGQGLRLIYYSQIVNDFQKGDIAEGYSVSREKKESFPLTVTSAQKNPTAFYLCASSIGGLRPNYGYTFGSGTRLTVV.

This chain uses TRBV5-5 with TRBJ2-7; TRBD1 aligns across 9 bases. V trimming: 4 bases; J trimming: 5 bases; junction bases outside the gene matches: 10. CDR1 is SGHKS and CDR2 is YYEKEE in the germline V gene (reference sequence). This CDR3 has 15 residues. The CDR3 region has the DNA TGTGCCAGCAGCCCCCGATGGGACAGGGCCCACGAGCAGTACTTC. The encoded protein is CASSPRWDRAHEQYF.

The chain carries TRBV19 and TRBJ2-7, with D possibly being TRBD1 (6 bases). V gave up 6 bases and J gave up 4 bases, with 13 bases separating them. The CDR3 spans 13 residues. Germline CDR1 LNHDA, CDR2 SQIVND (reference sequence). The CDR3 bases are TGTGCCAGTAGGGCCAGGGGCGGATACGAGCAGTACTTC. Amino acid sequence: CASRARGGYEQYF.

This chain links TRBV2 with TRBJ2-3; 13 nucleotides line up with TRBD2. The germline V gene encodes CDR1 SNHLY and CDR2 FYNNEI. V lost 7 bases and J lost 8; bases outside the gene matches: 9. There are 15 residues in the CDR3. The CDR3 DNA reads as TGTGCCAGCATCCTCGGCGGGACTAGCGGGGCTACGCAGTATTTT. Its protein is CASILGGTSGATQYF.

This clone appeared a single time. This chain uses TRBV6-5 with TRBJ1-2; D is unclear. Trimming pared 2 bases from V and 7 bases from J, leaving 8 bases between. The CDR3 consists of 12 residues. Germline V gene lookup returns CDR1 MNHEY and CDR2 SVGAGI. The CDR3 reads CASSYGLGGYTF. The CDR3 DNA reads TGTGCCAGCAGTTACGGTCTCGGTGGCTACACCTTC.

J is TRBJ2-2 and V is TRBV27, with TRBD2 identical over 8 bases. This CDR3 region has 14 residues. The trim removed 9 bases at V and 1 base at J, leaving 4 bases unmatched. Germline V lookup: CDR1 MNHEY, CDR2 SMNVEV (reference sequence). The chain's CDR3 is CASTGGVNTGELFF. The CDR3 DNA sequence: TGTGCCAGTACCGGGGGGGTGAACACCGGGGAGCTGTTTTTT.

The V call is TRBV6-1, the J call TRBJ1-6; D gene unclear. V lost 0 bases and J lost 9, with 9 bases in between. Germline V gene data show CDR1 as MNHNS and CDR2 as SASEGT. CDR3 length equals 14 residues. The CDR3 is CASSEAFGISPLHF. CDR3 DNA: TGTGCCAGCAGTGAAGCATTCGGGATTTCACCCCTCCACTTT.

This rearrangement joins TRBV7-9 to TRBJ1-2, with 12 bases identical to TRBD1. Trimming removed 1 base from V and 4 bases from J; junction bases left unmatched: 1. CDR1 and CDR2 (germline): SEHNR, FQNEAQ (reference sequence). This CDR3 region has 15 residues. The CDR3 reads CASSLEGQGAYGYTF. The CDR3 DNA reads as TGTGCCAGCAGCTTAGAGGGACAGGGGGCCTATGGCTACACCTTC.

The V call is TRBV28, the J call TRBJ1-1; D perhaps matches TRBD1 (5 bases). From germline, CDR1 is MDHEN and CDR2 SYDVKM. Trimming took 6 bases from V and 0 from J, leaving 8 bases between them. The CDR3 loop spans 13 amino acids. CDR3 amino acids: CASRRQLNTEAFF. CDR3 DNA: TGTGCCAGCAGGAGACAGTTGAACACTGAAGCTTTCTTT. The full variable domain, in which reference TRBV28 and TRBJ1-1 provide the parts outside the CDR3, is DVKVTQSSRYLVKRTGEKVFLECVQDMDHENMFWYRQDPGLGLRLIYFSYDVKMKEKGDIPEGYSVSREKKERFSLILESASTNQTSMYLCASRRQLNTEAFFGQGTRLTVV.

V usage is TRBV5-4 and J usage is TRBJ2-5; TRBD1 might be the D (6 bases). Between the trimmed V and J ends, which lost 1 base and 9 bases, there was a span of 13 bases. In germline, CDR1 is SGHNT, CDR2 YYREEE (reference sequence). The CDR3 length is 13 residues. CDR3 sequence (DNA): TGTGCCAGCAGCTTGCGCGGCGAGGGGGCCCAGTACTTC. Encoded protein: CASSLRGEGAQYF.

J is TRBJ1-3 and V is TRBV11-2, with D tentatively TRBD1 (5 bases). Germline CDR1 and CDR2: SGHAT and FQNNGV. This CDR3 has 17 residues. Trimming took off 6 bases at V and 0 bases at J, with 18 bases between the two ends. CDR3 amino acids: CASRKNLGLRSGNTIYF. The CDR3 region has the DNA TGTGCCAGCAGAAAAAACCTGGGACTCCGCTCTGGAAACACCATATATTTT.

This clone is a singleton in its sample. This chain links TRBV7-2 with TRBJ1-1, with a weak D call TRBD1 (6 bases). The CDR3 runs 14 residues. Trimming left V 3 bases short and J 4 bases short, with 12 bases between. The germline V gene encodes CDR1 SGHTA and CDR2 FQGNSA. CDR3 amino acids: CASSFQTGFTEAFF. CDR3 nucleotide sequence: TGTGCCAGCAGCTTCCAAACAGGGTTCACTGAAGCTTTCTTT.

This sequence joins TRBV7-9 and TRBJ2-7; the match to TRBD1 covers 9 bases. This CDR3 spans 16 amino acids. CDR1 and CDR2 (germline): SEHNR, FQNEAQ (reference sequence). V was pared by 1 base and J by 3 bases, with 7 bases of the junction left unmatched. CDR3 coding DNA: TGTGCCAGCAGCTTAGACCGGGACAGGGATAACTACGAGCAGTACTTC. This codes for CASSLDRDRDNYEQYF.

The V gene is TRBV12-1, the J gene TRBJ2-7; the table's TRBD1 call for D was not verified on the DNA. TRBV12-1 is flagged as a pseudogene. The CDR3 contains 19 residues. The CDR3 sequence is CASRLATVVDRVIFSEQYF. The CDR3 region has the DNA TGTGCCAGCAGGCTTGCCACGGTTGTGGACAGGGTAATCTTCAGCGAGCAGTACTTC.

V and J are TRBV11-2 and TRBJ1-1; D perhaps matches TRBD1 (6 bases). With 4 bases removed from V and 2 bases from J, the gap between germline ends came to 11 bases. CDR3 length: 14 residues. Germline V gene sequence: CDR1 SGHAT, CDR2 FQNNGV. This CDR3 reads CASSWGQQNTEAFF. CDR3 nucleotide sequence: TGTGCCAGCAGCTGGGGACAACAAAACACTGAAGCTTTCTTT.

The genes are TRBV19 and TRBJ2-5, with D possibly being TRBD1 (5 bases). V was pared by 6 bases and J by 5 bases, with 28 bases between. The CDR3 runs to 18 residues. CDR1 LNHDA and CDR2 SQIVND come from the germline V gene (reference sequence). The CDR3 sequence: CASSPDPRQHNLRETQYF. The CDR3 DNA is TGTGCCAGTAGCCCCGATCCGCGACAGCATAACCTCCGGGAGACCCAGTACTTC.

The rearrangement links TRBV10-3 to TRBJ2-7, with TRBD1 identical over 11 bases. The trim removed 6 bases at V and 4 bases at J, leaving 8 bases unmatched. Germline CDR1 reads ENHRY; CDR2 reads SYGVKD. The CDR3 contains 15 residues. The CDR3 coding sequence is TGTGCCATCAGGCCAGGACAGGGGGCGTTATACGAGCAGTACTTC. It codes for CAIRPGQGALYEQYF.

This clone came up many times. The chain uses TRBV27 and TRBJ2-7; the match to TRBD2 covers 9 bases. The CDR3 length is 16 residues. V lost 6 bases, J lost 6 bases, and 15 bases stayed unmatched. Germline CDR1 and CDR2: MNHEY and SMNVEV (reference sequence). The CDR3 sequence is CASSQMGGGAFCEQYF. The CDR3 DNA sequence: TGTGCCAGCAGCCAGATGGGCGGGGGGGCATTCTGCGAGCAGTACTTC.

This sequence joins TRBV7-3 and TRBJ2-5; 11 bases map to TRBD2. The CDR3 covers 15 residues. Germline lookup yields CDR1 SGHTA and CDR2 FQGTGA. V was pared by 5 bases and J by 5 bases, with 7 bases of the junction left unmatched. This CDR3 is CASSPRASGGETQYF. The CDR3 nucleotides read TGTGCCAGCAGCCCCCGCGCTAGCGGGGGGGAGACCCAGTACTTC.

This rearrangement joins TRBV4-2 to TRBJ1-5; D remains unclear. V lost 0 bases and J 6 bases, leaving 12 bases between the germline ends. Germline assignment: CDR1 LGHNA and CDR2 YNFKEQ. The CDR3 covers 15 residues. DNA for the CDR3: TGTGCCAGCAGCCAAGATGCCACCGGGGTTCAGCCCCAGCATTTT. Its translation: CASSQDATGVQPQHF.

The chain employs TRBV7-9 and TRBJ1-4; D not resolved. The germline V gene has CDR1 SEHNR and CDR2 FQNEAQ (reference sequence). The CDR3 consists of 14 residues. The V end lost 5 bases, the J end lost 10 bases, and 17 bases lay between the germline ends. CDR3 in DNA: TGTGCCAGCAGCCTAAGGGAGGGCGGCGGAAAACTGTTTTTT. This translates into CASSLREGGGKLFF.

The V call is TRBV10-3, the J call TRBJ1-5; 7 bases are a match to TRBD1. Germline assignment: CDR1 ENHRY and CDR2 SYGVKD. Unmatched junction bases numbered 7, after V lost 3 bases and J lost 5 bases. The CDR3 consists of 15 residues. The CDR3 DNA reads as TGTGCCATCAGTGAAGGAGGGGGCGGTTATCAGCCCCAGCATTTT. The encoded protein is CAISEGGGGYQPQHF.

The V and J genes are TRBV4-1 and TRBJ1-2; TRBD1 matches at 7 bases. Trimming removed 4 bases from V and 3 bases from J; junction bases left unmatched: 5. From germline, CDR1 is MGHRA and CDR2 YSYEKL. The CDR3 spans 14 residues. CDR3 loop: CASSRGQDDYGYTF. DNA of the CDR3: TGCGCCAGCAGCCGCGGACAGGATGACTATGGCTACACCTTC.

This clone has only a few counts. The V call is TRBV11-2, the J call TRBJ1-2; D might be TRBD1 (5 bases). V dropped 7 bases and J dropped 8 bases, with 14 bases sitting between them. The CDR3 has 12 residues. Germline-derived CDR1 and CDR2 are SGHAT and FQNNGV. DNA of the CDR3: TGTGCCAGCACCCCAGGGTCGTGGGGCTACACCTTC. It translates to CASTPGSWGYTF.

The genes are TRBV10-2 and TRBJ2-7; D uncertain. V gave up 3 bases and J gave up 1 base, with 4 bases separating them. Germline V gene lookup returns CDR1 WSHSY and CDR2 SAAADI. The CDR3 runs to 12 residues. CDR3 nucleotides: TGCGCCAGCAGTGACCGGTCCTACGAGCAGTACTTC. This sequence encodes CASSDRSYEQYF.

This chain uses TRBV11-3 with TRBJ1-1; 8 bases agree with TRBD1. The CDR3 has 14 amino acids. V lost 5 bases to trimming and J lost 1 base; unmatched junction nucleotides: 3. CDR1 is SGHNT and CDR2 is YENEEA in the germline V gene. The CDR3 DNA reads as TGTGCCAGCAGCCCAGGGACAGGGAACACTGAAGCTTTCTTT. This translates into CASSPGTGNTEAFF.